One sample yielded the 14 T cell receptor beta chains listed below, sequenced in a study of shared clonotypes between healthy human individuals. It was CD45RO-negative cells, positively selected for CCR7, that made up naive CD8 cells, with terminally differentiated effector memory CD45RA+ cells excluded. Measured with immunoSEQ multiplex PCR; TCRdb has only the in-frame clones, and not every one. The sample has 750,000 to 1,000,000 clones; 90% to 95% are singletons. Sequenced sample: naive CD8+ T cells sorted from blood. These receptors were taken from a man aged 25-45 years in good health.

The chain uses TRBV29-1 and TRBJ1-1; D not certain. The V gene's germline CDR1 is SQVTM and CDR2 ANQGSEA. The CDR3 totals 12 residues. V shed 5 bases and J shed 0 bases, with 7 bases lying between them. The CDR3 nucleotides are TGCAGCGTTTTCGGAGTGAACACTGAAGCTTTCTTT. This gives the protein CSVFGVNTEAFF. Full variable domain (remainder filled in from reference TRBV29-1 and TRBJ1-1): SAVISQKPSRDICQRGTSLTIQCQVDSQVTMMFWYRQQPGQSLTLIATANQGSEATYESGFVIDKFPISRPNLTFSTLTVSNMSPEDSSIYLCSVFGVNTEAFFGQGTRLTVV.

The gene calls are TRBV9 and TRBJ1-2; 8 bases are shared with TRBD1. This CDR3 region has 16 residues. Germline-derived CDR1 and CDR2 are SGDLS and YYNGEE. J lost 1 base, V lost 3 bases, and 8 bases had no gene match. CDR3 sequence reads: CASSATPGQDNYGYTF. CDR3 nucleotides: TGTGCCAGCAGCGCTACTCCGGGACAGGATAACTATGGCTACACCTTC. Combining the CDR3 with reference TRBV9 and TRBJ1-2 gives the whole variable domain DSGVTQTPKHLITATGQRVTLRCSPRSGDLSVYWYQQSLDQGLQFLIQYYNGEERAKGNILERFSAQQFPDLHSELNLSSLELGDSALYFCASSATPGQDNYGYTFGSGTRLTVV.

V and J are TRBV10-1 and TRBJ2-3, with 7 bases matching TRBD2. V lost 3 bases, J lost 1 base, and 7 bases stayed unmatched. CDR1 is WNHNN, CDR2 SYGVQD, per germline (reference sequence). This CDR3 comprises 16 residues. CDR3 sequence (DNA): TGCGCCAGCAGTGACTCGGCGGGAGTAGGCACAGATACGCAGTATTTT. Its protein product is CASSDSAGVGTDTQYF.

The V gene is TRBV5-1, the J gene TRBJ2-5; D unresolved. V lost 4 bases, J lost 4 bases, and 17 bases lay in between. The CDR3 has 15 amino acids. Germline assignment: CDR1 SGHRS and CDR2 YFSETQ. The CDR3 DNA reads as TGCGCCAGCAGCCCCGGAGAGTTGAGTGGAGAGACCCAGTACTTC. As protein: CASSPGELSGETQYF.

The chain has TRBV7-9 and TRBJ2-4, with D uncertain. The V gene lost 4 bases and the J gene lost 0 bases, with 7 bases spanning the gap. Germline V CDR1 and CDR2: SEHNR, FQNEAQ (reference sequence). The CDR3 covers 14 residues. CDR3 DNA sequence: TGTGCCAGCAGCTCCACGGTAGCCAAAAACATTCAGTACTTC. This codes for CASSSTVAKNIQYF.

The rearrangement links TRBV27 to TRBJ2-7, with TRBD2 matching 8 bases. From germline, CDR1 is MNHEY and CDR2 SMNVEV (reference sequence). J was trimmed by 2 bases and V by 3 bases; bases with no gene match: 3. The CDR3 extends over 14 amino acids. As DNA, the CDR3 is TGTGCCAGCAGTTTTCAGCGGGAGCCCTACGAGCAGTACTTC. Its translation: CASSFQREPYEQYF.

CDR3 amino acids: CAWSWERSGNTIYF. For the CDR3, the DNA is TGTGCCTGGAGTTGGGAGCGCTCTGGAAACACCATATATTTT. The gene calls are TRBV30 and TRBJ1-3; no clear D. V gave up 2 bases and J gave up 0 bases, with 8 bases separating them. CDR1 GTSNPN and CDR2 SVGIG come from the germline V gene (reference sequence). The CDR3 runs to 14 residues.

The chain has TRBV14 and TRBJ2-1; D possibly corresponds to TRBD2 (6 bases). The length of the CDR3 is 14 residues. Germline-derived CDR1 and CDR2 are SGHDN and FVKESK. V lost 2 bases to trimming and J lost 10 bases, with 15 bases between them. CDR3 bases: TGTGCCAGCAGCCAAAATCGGGGACTCAGCGAGCAGTTCTTC. This encodes CASSQNRGLSEQFF.

The J gene is TRBJ1-2, the V gene TRBV10-3; D is unresolved. The germline CDR1 and CDR2 sequences are ENHRY and SYGVKD. V was pared by 0 bases and J by 3 bases, with 14 bases between. The CDR3 length is 16 residues. The chain's CDR3 is CAISESGGQSYYGYTF. The CDR3 coding sequence is TGTGCCATCAGTGAGTCGGGAGGGCAGAGCTACTATGGCTACACCTTC.

On this clone: Other DNA sequences in the sample encode the same CDR3. The V gene is TRBV27, the J gene TRBJ2-1; TRBD2 matches 7 bases. Germline V gene lookup returns CDR1 MNHEY and CDR2 SMNVEV (reference sequence). This CDR3 has 15 amino acids. V dropped 3 bases and J dropped 0; count of bases not matched to a gene: 2. The CDR3 sequence is CASSLGGSSYNEQFF. The CDR3 DNA is TGTGCCAGCAGTTTGGGAGGGAGCTCCTACAATGAGCAGTTCTTC.

The chain carries TRBV6-6 and TRBJ1-4, with D maybe TRBD1 (6 bases). Germline V lookup: CDR1 MNHNY, CDR2 SVGAGI (reference sequence). The V end was cut by 5 bases, the J end by 7 bases, with 14 bases between. The CDR3 contains 14 residues. The CDR3 spells CASSPAGVVEKLFF. The CDR3 nucleotides are TGTGCCAGCAGTCCCGCAGGGGTGGTTGAAAAACTGTTTTTT.

This clone has just a few counts. A much larger clone lies a single base off, so this may be a read error. This chain links TRBV7-6 with TRBJ2-3; no definite D call. The germline V gene has CDR1 SGHVS and CDR2 FNYEAQ. V lost 5 bases and J lost 2, with 5 bases in between. The CDR3 runs 12 residues. DNA for the CDR3: TGTGCCAGCAGCCCTAACACAGATACGCAGTATTTT. Its protein product is CASSPNTDTQYF.

The chain recombines TRBV7-9 with TRBJ2-1; no clear D gene. V dropped 0 bases and J dropped 7 bases, with 7 bases sitting between them. CDR3 length: 13 residues. Germline lookup yields CDR1 SEHNR and CDR2 FQNEAQ (reference sequence). The CDR3 DNA is TGTGCCAGCAGCTTAGCTGTGTTAAATGAGCAGTTCTTC. It yields the protein CASSLAVLNEQFF.

Concerning this clone: The sample carries other DNA sequences with the same CDR3. The chain recombines TRBV9 with TRBJ2-7; D is perhaps TRBD2 (6 bases). Trimming stripped 7 bases from V and 6 bases from J, with 11 bases between. This CDR3 spans 11 amino acids. The germline gives CDR1 SGDLS, CDR2 YYNGEE. The CDR3 spells CASSGEGEQYF. The CDR3 DNA is TGTGCCAGCTCGGGAGAGGGCGAGCAGTACTTC.